This TCR beta chain stems from a study of a mutant IDH1 vaccine in newly diagnosed glioma. Sample time point: week 23, last vaccination. Vaccination comprised doses that each held 300 ug of mutant IDH1 20-mer peptide, plus topical imiquimod. On this clone itself: The antigen is not known.

The protocol was immunoSEQ multiplex PCR, while the TCRdb copy is restricted to in-frame clones and leaves out a portion. The sample contains roughly 76,000 clones, roughly 85% of which appear only once. Trimming cost V 6 bases and J 5 bases; bases outside gene matches: 6. CDR3 length equals 15 residues. Germline CDR1 reads SNHLY; CDR2 reads FYNNEI. The chain joins TRBV2 to TRBJ2-5; 13 bases line up with TRBD2. The receptor's source is a man aged 25 to 40 with glioma. Some clones in this sample may be carry-over from other donors' samples. The input for sequencing was PBMCs, taken from a glioma patient whose treatment included an IDH1 peptide vaccine. CDR3 in amino acids: CASSTSGGAEETQYF. The CDR3 DNA reads TGTGCCAGCAGCACTAGCGGGGGGGCCGAGGAGACCCAGTACTTC.